This TCR beta chain was sequenced for a study of PD-1 blockade in mismatch repair-deficient tumors. The overall study: Enrolled about 2012-2017, patients had progressing, pretreated mismatch repair-deficient cancers of over nine types.

General study findings and limits: Tumor-resident clones, often undetectable pretreatment in blood, expanded then contracted after pembrolizumab.

Every patient had mismatch repair deficiency by PCR or immunohistochemistry. The data were produced by immunoSEQ multiplex PCR, yet TCRdb's version contains in-frame clones alone and is incomplete. The table has about 68,000 clones, approximately 78% seen once. Germline V CDR1 and CDR2: SGHDT, YYEEEE. The V and J ends lost 0 bases and 3 bases, in that order; junction bases with no gene match: 3. There are 16 residues in the CDR3. This clone turned up a few times. Its specificity is unknown. V usage is TRBV5-6 and J usage is TRBJ2-1; TRBD1 matches at 10 bases. This clonotype was obtained from an adult with mismatch repair-deficient cancer. Sample: peripheral blood, taken 2 weeks after starting pembrolizumab. The CDR3 reads CASSLGTGGLYNEQFF. CDR3 DNA: TGTGCCAGCAGCTTGGGGACAGGGGGACTCTACAATGAGCAGTTCTTC.